This T cell receptor (beta chain) stems from a study of blood T cell repertoires in COVID-19. Assay used: immunoSEQ multiplex PCR; TCRdb lists only in-frame clones, some missing. This sample has approximately 150,000 clones, with around 72% found just once. V lost 6 bases to trimming and J lost 2 bases, with 14 bases between them. Looked up from germline, CDR1 is MNHEY and CDR2 is SMNVEV (reference sequence). The CDR3 runs 14 residues. The chain carries TRBV27 and TRBJ2-7, with D perhaps TRBD1 (7 bases). Sequences were obtained from peripheral blood. This sequence was found in a woman in her fifties or sixties with acute or convalescent COVID-19. The CDR3 protein is CASSYTRGAYEQYF. The CDR3, as DNA: TGTGCCAGCAGCTACACCAGGGGGGCCTACGAGCAGTACTTC.